This T cell receptor beta chain was captured by sequencing in a study of CD8 T cells in Susac syndrome. Random-hexamer reverse transcription was applied to roughly 0.45 to 1 ug RNA. TCR beta CDR3 was amplified by immunoSEQ multiplex PCR. This amplification extended across 54 Vbeta and 13 Jbeta segments. One entry per CDR3 protein, called by TCRdb with MiXCR from the immunoSEQ multiplex PCR reads. The profile shows 250,000 to 300,000 distinct CDR3 sequences, 65% to 90% of them singletons. This CDR3 is 19 amino acids long. Turning to this clonotype: The target antigen is unknown.

Notes on the study in general: As the study acknowledged, the number of individuals in its TCR sequencing and HLA analysis was relatively small.

TCR beta sequencing was performed on blood CD8+ and CD4+ T cells. The sequencing input was CD8+ T cells from PBMCs. This TCR was sampled from a human donor with multiple sclerosis. The chain joins TRBV1 to TRBJ2-2; TRBD2 reflects the table's D call only, with no check against the DNA. TRBV1 is a documented pseudogene. CDR3 sequence: CTSSQALLAGGPDDGELFF. The CDR3 DNA reads TGCACCAGCAGCCAAGCGCTACTAGCGGGAGGGCCTGACGACGGGGAGCTGTTTTTT.